The entry below gives a single T cell receptor beta chain sequence along with its context. This sample is drawn from a study of control samples from healthy donors and cancer patients. The CDR3 has 14 residues. Unmatched junction bases numbered 4, after V lost 4 bases and J lost 8 bases. From germline, CDR1 is SGHRS and CDR2 YFSETQ. Profiling relied on immunoSEQ multiplex PCR, and the TCRdb table lists in-frame clones only, not all of them. The sample records under 150,000 clones, less than 95% being singletons. The genes are TRBV5-1 and TRBJ1-6; 9 positions match TRBD1. The sequenced sample consisted of blood. This receptor was identified in a man aged 25 to 40 in good health. CDR3 nucleotide sequence: TGCGCCAGCAGCGGGACAGGGCACGATTCACCCCTCCACTTT. Translating it yields CASSGTGHDSPLHF.